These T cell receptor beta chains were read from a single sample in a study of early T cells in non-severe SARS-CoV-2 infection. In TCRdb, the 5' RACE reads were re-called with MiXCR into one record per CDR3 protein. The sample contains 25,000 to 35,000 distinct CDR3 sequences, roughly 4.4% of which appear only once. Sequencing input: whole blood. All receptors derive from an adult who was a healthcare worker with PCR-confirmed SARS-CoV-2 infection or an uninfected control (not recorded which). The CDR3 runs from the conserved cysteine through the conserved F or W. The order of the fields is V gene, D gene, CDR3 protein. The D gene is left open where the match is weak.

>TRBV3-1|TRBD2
CASSFLAGSNEQFF
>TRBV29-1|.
CSVSTGTSEQYF
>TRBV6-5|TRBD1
CASSLPGQGSHEQYF
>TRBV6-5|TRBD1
CASSPSRDSFNTGELFF
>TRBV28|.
CASSLPPGMGNQPQHF
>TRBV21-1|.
CASSPPRGEQYF
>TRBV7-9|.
CASSPSYGTNEQFF
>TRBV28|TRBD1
CASSLTNRGMGEQYF
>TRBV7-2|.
CASSRSTSSNEQFF
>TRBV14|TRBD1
CASSQFGRTGLYEQYF
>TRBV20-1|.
CSTPPPQGTDTQYF
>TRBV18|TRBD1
CASSETQGASTEAFF
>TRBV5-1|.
CASSLRGETYNEQFF
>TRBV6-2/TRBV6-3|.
CASSYSVWERVEQFF
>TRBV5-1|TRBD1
CASALGTGDSYNSPLHF
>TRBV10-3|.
CAISTLRGVDEQFF
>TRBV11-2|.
CASSLESQAIQYF
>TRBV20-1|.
CSATGTGRLAGYNEQFF
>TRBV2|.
CASSLSLVEQFF